The T cell receptor beta chain described here comes from a study of T and B cells in COVID-19 patients. About the study: Blood was sampled from COVID-19 patients who were either actively infected or recovered.

Blood genomic DNA input for TRB amplification was roughly 250-550 ng. Multiplex PCR with BIOMED2 TRB-A/B primer pools amplified TRB rearrangements. TCRdb analysed the multiplex PCR reads with MiXCR anew, one entry per CDR3 protein. Here the sample spans about 21,000 distinct CDR3 sequences, 30% to 35% being singletons. Germline-derived CDR1 and CDR2 are SGHNT and YYREEE (reference sequence). The CDR3 is made up of 15 amino acids. V lost 4 bases, J lost 0 bases, and 5 bases stayed unmatched. Study results and limitations: Of 2,000 to 2,500 TCR clusters found only in the recovered cohort, 31 had low generation probability.

This clonotype came up many times. Its antigen is not identified. The material sequenced was blood. The J gene is TRBJ2-3, the V gene TRBV5-4; 7 nucleotides line up with TRBD2. The clonotype comes from a human donor who had recovered from COVID-19. This CDR3 reads CASSLGGTSTDTQYF. The DNA of the CDR3 is TGTGCCAGCAGCCTCGGGGGGACTAGCACAGATACGCAGTATTTT.